The TCR beta chain under discussion was sequenced for a study of blood T cells in healthy people across ages. Each individual donor underwent a draw of approximately 9.8 milliliters of peripheral blood. A second PCR, run for about 7 to 12 cycles, used a sample-barcoded 5' primer plus a J-beta primer mix. Unique molecular identifiers of 12 random nucleotides labeled each cDNA. Each single sample gave us at least 3 million CDR3-containing paired-end reads. MiXCR, applied by TCRdb to the 5' RACE reads, yields one record per CDR3 protein. The sample includes some 690,000 distinct CDR3 sequences, roughly 20% of them seen just once. Germline lookup yields CDR1 DFQATT and CDR2 SNEGSKA (reference sequence). Trimming took off 5 bases at V and 1 base at J, with 12 bases between the two ends. The CDR3 consists of 14 residues.

This sequence was found in a man in his 70s in good health. The sequenced sample was blood. This chain joins TRBV20-1 and TRBJ2-4; D is unresolved. CDR3 protein: CSAWPRVAKNIQYF. The CDR3 DNA follows: TGCAGTGCTTGGCCTAGGGTCGCCAAAAACATTCAGTACTTC.